This TCR beta chain was found in a study of T cell repertoires in cytomegalovirus infection. Regarding the study as a whole: Cumulative frequency (of public TCR beta family members) identified carriers of CMV plus the relevant HLA.

In TCRdb, the reads were re-called with MiXCR into one record per CDR3 protein. The sample records around 130,000 distinct CDR3 sequences, 7% to 10% being singletons. CDR1 is MNHEY, CDR2 SMNVEV, per germline (reference sequence). V was clipped by 0 bases and J by 8 bases, with 10 bases between them. This CDR3 has 13 residues. This clonotype was picked up a small number of times. Antigen: not known. The sequence was collected from a human donor in good health (CMV status not recorded). Some clones in this sample may be carry-over from other donors' samples. The chain employs TRBV27 and TRBJ1-2; maybe TRBD1 (5 bases). The sample consisted of PBMCs. The CDR3 here is CASSLSQGGGYTF. In DNA form, the CDR3 reads TGTGCCAGCAGTTTATCCCAGGGCGGCGGCTACACCTTC.